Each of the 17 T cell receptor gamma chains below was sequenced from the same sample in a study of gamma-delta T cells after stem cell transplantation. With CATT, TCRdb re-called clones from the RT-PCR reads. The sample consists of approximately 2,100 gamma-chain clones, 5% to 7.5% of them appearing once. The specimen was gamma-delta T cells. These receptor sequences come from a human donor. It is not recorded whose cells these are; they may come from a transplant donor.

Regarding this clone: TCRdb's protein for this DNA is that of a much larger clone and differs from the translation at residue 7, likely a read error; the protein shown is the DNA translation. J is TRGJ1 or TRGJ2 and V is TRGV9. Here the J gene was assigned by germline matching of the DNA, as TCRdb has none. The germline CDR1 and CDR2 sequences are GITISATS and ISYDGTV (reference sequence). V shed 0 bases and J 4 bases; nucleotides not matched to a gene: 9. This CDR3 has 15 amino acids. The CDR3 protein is CALWEVVGRYYKKLF. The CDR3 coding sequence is TGTGCCTTGTGGGAGGTGGTGGGTAGGTATTATAAGAAACTCTTT.

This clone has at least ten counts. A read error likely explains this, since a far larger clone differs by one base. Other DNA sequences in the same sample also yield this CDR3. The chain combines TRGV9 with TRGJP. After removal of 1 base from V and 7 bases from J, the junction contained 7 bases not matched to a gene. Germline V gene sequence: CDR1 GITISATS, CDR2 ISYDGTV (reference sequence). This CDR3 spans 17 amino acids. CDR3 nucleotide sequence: TGTGCCTTGTGGGAGGTACACCTTGAGTTGGGCAAAAAAATCAAGGTATTT. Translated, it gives CALWEVHLELGKKIKVF.

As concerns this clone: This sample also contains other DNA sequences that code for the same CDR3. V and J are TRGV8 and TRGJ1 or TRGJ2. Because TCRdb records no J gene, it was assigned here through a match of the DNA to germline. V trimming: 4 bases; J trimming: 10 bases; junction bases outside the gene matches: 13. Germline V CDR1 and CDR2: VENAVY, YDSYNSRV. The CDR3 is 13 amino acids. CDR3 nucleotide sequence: TGTGCCACCTGGGAGAGGTATCTGGGGAAGAAACTCTTT. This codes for CATWERYLGKKLF.

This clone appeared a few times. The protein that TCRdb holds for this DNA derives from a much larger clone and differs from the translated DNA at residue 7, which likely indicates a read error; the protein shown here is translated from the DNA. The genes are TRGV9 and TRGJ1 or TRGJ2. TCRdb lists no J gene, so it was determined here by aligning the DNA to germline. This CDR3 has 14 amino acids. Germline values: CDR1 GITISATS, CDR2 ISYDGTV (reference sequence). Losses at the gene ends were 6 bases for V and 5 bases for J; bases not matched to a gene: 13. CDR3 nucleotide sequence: TGTGCCTTGTGGACCTCCATCTTGAATTATAAGAAACTCTTT. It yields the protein CALWTSILNYKKLF.

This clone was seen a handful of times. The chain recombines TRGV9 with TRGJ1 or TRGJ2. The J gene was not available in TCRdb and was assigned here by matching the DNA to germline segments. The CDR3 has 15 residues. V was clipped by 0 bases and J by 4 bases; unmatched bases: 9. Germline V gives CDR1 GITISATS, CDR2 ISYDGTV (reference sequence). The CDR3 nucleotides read TGTGCCTTGTGGGAGGTGGGAAATAGGTATTATAAGAAACTCTTT. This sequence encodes CALWEVGNRYYKKLF.

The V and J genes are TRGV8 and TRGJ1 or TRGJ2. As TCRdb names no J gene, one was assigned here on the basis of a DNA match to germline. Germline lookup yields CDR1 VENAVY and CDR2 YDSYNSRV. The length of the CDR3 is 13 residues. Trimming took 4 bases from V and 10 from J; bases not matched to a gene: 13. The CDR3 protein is CATWERYQGKKLF. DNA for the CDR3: TGTGCCACCTGGGAGAGGTATCAGGGAAAGAAACTCTTT.

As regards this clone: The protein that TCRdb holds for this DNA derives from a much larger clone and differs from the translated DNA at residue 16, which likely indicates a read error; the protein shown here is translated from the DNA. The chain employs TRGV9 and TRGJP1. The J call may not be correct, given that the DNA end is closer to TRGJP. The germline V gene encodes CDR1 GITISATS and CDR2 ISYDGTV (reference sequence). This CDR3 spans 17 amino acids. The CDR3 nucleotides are TGTGCCTTGTGGGAGGTGCGAGGTAATACCACTGGTTGGTTCAAGGTATTT. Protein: CALWEVRGNTTGWFKVF.

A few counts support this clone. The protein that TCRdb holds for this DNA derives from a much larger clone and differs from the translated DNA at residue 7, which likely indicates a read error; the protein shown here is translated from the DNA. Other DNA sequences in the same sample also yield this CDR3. CDR3 DNA sequence: TGTGCCTTGTGGGAGGTGCAGTATAAGAAACTCTTT. Its translation is CALWEVQYKKLF. This chain uses TRGV9 with TRGJ1 or TRGJ2. Here the J gene came from matching the DNA to germline, since TCRdb omits it. Germline CDR1 GITISATS, CDR2 ISYDGTV (reference sequence). V shed 0 bases and J 7 bases; nucleotides not matched to a gene: 3. The CDR3 sequence is 12 residues long.

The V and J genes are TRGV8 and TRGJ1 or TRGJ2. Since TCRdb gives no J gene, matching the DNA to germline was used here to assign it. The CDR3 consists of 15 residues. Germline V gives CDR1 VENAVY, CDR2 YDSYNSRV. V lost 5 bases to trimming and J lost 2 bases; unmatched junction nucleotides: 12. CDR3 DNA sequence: TGTGCCACCTGGGCCCCAGCTGAATATTATTATAAGAAACTCTTT. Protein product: CATWAPAEYYYKKLF.

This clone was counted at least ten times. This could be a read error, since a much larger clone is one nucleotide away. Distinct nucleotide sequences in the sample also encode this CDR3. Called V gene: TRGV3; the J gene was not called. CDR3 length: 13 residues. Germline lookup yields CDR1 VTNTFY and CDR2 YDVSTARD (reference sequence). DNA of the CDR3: TGTGCCACCTGGGACGGAACGACCTTTAAGAAGCTCTTT. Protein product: CATWDGTTFKKLF.

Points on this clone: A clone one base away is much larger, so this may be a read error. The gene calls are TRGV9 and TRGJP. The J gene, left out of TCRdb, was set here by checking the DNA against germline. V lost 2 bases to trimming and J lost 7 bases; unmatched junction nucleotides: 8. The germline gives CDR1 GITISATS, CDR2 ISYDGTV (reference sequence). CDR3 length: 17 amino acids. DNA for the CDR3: TGTGCCTTGTGGGAGGACGGTCAGGAGTTGGGCAAAAAAATCAAGGTATTT. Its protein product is CALWEDGQELGKKIKVF.

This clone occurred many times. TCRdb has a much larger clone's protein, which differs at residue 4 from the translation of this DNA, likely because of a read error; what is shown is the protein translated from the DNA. CDR3: CALREPYYYKKLF. For the CDR3, the DNA is TGTGCCTTGCGGGAGCCCTATTATTATAAGAAACTCTTT. The chain links TRGV9 to TRGJ1 or TRGJ2. This CDR3 region has 13 residues. In germline, CDR1 is GITISATS, CDR2 ISYDGTV (reference sequence).

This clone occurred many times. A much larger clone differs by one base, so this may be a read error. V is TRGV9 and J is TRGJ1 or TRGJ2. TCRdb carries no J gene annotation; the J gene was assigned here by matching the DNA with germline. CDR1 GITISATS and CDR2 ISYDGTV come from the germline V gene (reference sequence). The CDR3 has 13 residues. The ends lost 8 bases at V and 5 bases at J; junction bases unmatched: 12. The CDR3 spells CALLLHYNYKKLF. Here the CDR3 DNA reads TGTGCCTTGTTGTTGCATTATAATTATAAGAAACTCTTT.

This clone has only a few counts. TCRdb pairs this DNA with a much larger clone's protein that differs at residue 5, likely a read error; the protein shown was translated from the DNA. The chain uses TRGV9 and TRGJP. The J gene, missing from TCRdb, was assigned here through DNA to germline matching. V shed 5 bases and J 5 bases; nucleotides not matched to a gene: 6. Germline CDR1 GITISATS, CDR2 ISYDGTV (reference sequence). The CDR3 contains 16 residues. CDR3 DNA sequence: TGTGCCTTGTGGGGGGCGAAAGAGTTGGGCAAAAAAATCAAGGTATTT. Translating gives CALWGAKELGKKIKVF.

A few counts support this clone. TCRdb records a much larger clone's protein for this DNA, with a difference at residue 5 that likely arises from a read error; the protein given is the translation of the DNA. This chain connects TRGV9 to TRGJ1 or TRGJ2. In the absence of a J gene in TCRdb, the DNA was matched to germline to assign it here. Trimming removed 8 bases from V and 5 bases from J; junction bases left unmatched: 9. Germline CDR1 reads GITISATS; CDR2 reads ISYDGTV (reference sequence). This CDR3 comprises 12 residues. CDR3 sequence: CALLHSNYKKLF. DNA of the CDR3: TGTGCCTTGTTGCATTCTAATTATAAGAAACTCTTT.

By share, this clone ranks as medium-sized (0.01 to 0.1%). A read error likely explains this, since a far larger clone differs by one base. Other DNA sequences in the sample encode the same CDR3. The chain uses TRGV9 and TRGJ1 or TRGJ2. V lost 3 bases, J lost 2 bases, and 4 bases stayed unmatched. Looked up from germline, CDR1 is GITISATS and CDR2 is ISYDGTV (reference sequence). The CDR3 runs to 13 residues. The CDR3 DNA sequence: TGTGCCTTGTGGGAGCCTTATTATTATAAGAAACTCTTT. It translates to CALWEPYYYKKLF.

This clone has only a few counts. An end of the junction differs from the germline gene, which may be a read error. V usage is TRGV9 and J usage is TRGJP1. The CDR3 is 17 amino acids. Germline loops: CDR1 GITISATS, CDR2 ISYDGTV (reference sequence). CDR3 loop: CALWEVRSNNTGWFKIF. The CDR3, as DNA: TGTGCCTTGTGGGAGGTGCGAAGTAATAACACTGGGTGGTTCAAGATATTT.